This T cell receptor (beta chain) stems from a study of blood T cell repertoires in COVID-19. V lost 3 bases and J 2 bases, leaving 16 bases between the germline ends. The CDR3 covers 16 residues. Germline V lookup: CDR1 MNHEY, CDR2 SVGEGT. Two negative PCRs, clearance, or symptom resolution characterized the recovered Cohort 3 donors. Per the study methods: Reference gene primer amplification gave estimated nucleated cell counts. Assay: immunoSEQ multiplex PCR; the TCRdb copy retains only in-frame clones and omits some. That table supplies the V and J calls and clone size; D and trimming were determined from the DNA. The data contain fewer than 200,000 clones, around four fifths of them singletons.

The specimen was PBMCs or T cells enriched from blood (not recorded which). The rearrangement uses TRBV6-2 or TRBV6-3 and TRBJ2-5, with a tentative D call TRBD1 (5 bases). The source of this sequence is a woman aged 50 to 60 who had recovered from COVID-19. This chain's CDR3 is CASSYYLVQGQETQYF. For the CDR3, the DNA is TGTGCCAGCAGTTATTATTTGGTTCAGGGACAAGAGACCCAGTACTTC.